The 29 T cell receptor beta chains below all came from one sample that was sequenced in a study of control samples from healthy donors and cancer patients. Produced via immunoSEQ multiplex PCR; TCRdb's table is partial and in-frame only. This table has over 100,000 clones, more than 85% appearing once. Input material: blood. The receptors were sampled from a woman between 50 and 59 years old in good health.

The chain employs TRBV2 and TRBJ2-7; 7 nucleotides agree with TRBD1. CDR1 is SNHLY and CDR2 is FYNNEI in the germline V gene. This CDR3 has 15 amino acids. The trim removed 6 bases at V and 6 bases at J, leaving 14 bases unmatched. The CDR3 is CASRVGTAAYSEQYF. The CDR3 DNA is TGTGCCAGCAGGGTGGGGACAGCGGCTTATAGCGAGCAGTACTTC.

This chain uses TRBV27 with TRBJ2-2; 7 positions match TRBD1. The CDR3 length is 16 residues. Germline values: CDR1 MNHEY, CDR2 SMNVEV (reference sequence). Trimming removed 5 bases from V and 6 bases from J; junction bases left unmatched: 12. CDR3 sequence: CASSLLSSGGAGELFF. In nucleotides, the CDR3 is TGTGCCAGCAGTCTCCTTAGTTCAGGGGGAGCCGGGGAGCTGTTTTTT.

The J gene is TRBJ1-2, the V gene TRBV19, with a tentative D call TRBD1 (6 bases). Germline CDR1 LNHDA, CDR2 SQIVND (reference sequence). CDR3 length: 13 residues. V was trimmed by 2 bases and J by 5 bases, leaving 9 bases between them. The chain's CDR3 is CASSIPGTYGYTF. As DNA, the CDR3 is TGTGCCAGTAGTATACCCGGGACATATGGCTACACCTTC. The variable domain in full, completed from reference TRBV19 and TRBJ1-2, reads DGGITQSPKYLFRKEGQNVTLSCEQNLNHDAMYWYRQDPGQGLRLIYYSQIVNDFQKGDIAEGYSVSREKKESFPLTVTSAQKNPTAFYLCASSIPGTYGYTFGSGTRLTVV.

The CDR3 is CASSATPGLAGANPYNEQFF. The CDR3 nucleotides read TGTGCCAGCAGCGCAACCCCGGGACTAGCGGGGGCCAACCCTTACAATGAGCAGTTCTTC. The gene calls are TRBV9 and TRBJ2-1; TRBD2 matches at 14 bases. The CDR3 covers 20 residues. V lost 3 bases, J lost 4 bases, and 15 bases stayed unmatched. The germline gives CDR1 SGDLS, CDR2 YYNGEE. Using reference TRBV9 and TRBJ2-1 for the parts outside the CDR3, the full variable domain is DSGVTQTPKHLITATGQRVTLRCSPRSGDLSVYWYQQSLDQGLQFLIQYYNGEERAKGNILERFSAQQFPDLHSELNLSSLELGDSALYFCASSATPGLAGANPYNEQFFGPGTRLTVL.

The chain recombines TRBV11-2 with TRBJ2-1; the D gene is possibly TRBD2 (6 bases). Trimming cost V 6 bases and J 8 bases, with 17 bases left between them. Germline CDR1 SGHAT, CDR2 FQNNGV. The CDR3 consists of 14 residues. This CDR3 is CASSDIRGLDEQFF. DNA for the CDR3: TGTGCCAGCAGTGACATACGGGGGTTGGATGAGCAGTTCTTC.

This rearrangement joins TRBV6-5 to TRBJ2-2, with 11 bases identical to TRBD2. Germline V gene lookup returns CDR1 MNHEY and CDR2 SVGAGI. The length of the CDR3 is 16 residues. V shed 4 bases, J shed 3 bases, and the junction held 4 bases outside the gene matches. The CDR3 reads CASSFTLAGDTGELFF. CDR3 in DNA: TGTGCCAGCAGTTTCACACTAGCGGGGGACACCGGGGAGCTGTTTTTT.

This rearrangement joins TRBV27 to TRBJ2-7; D remains ambiguous. Looked up from germline, CDR1 is MNHEY and CDR2 is SMNVEV (reference sequence). This CDR3 has 14 residues. The V and J ends lost 4 bases and 0 bases respectively, with 10 bases between them. CDR3 coding DNA: TGTGCCAGCAGTTGGGCTACCGACTCCTACGAGCAGTACTTC. The encoded protein is CASSWATDSYEQYF.

This chain connects TRBV20-1 to TRBJ2-7; TRBD1 might be the D (5 bases). Trimming cost V 4 bases and J 4 bases, with 8 bases left between them. CDR1 and CDR2 from the germline V gene are DFQATT and SNEGSKA (reference sequence). The CDR3 spans 11 residues. The CDR3 region has the DNA TGCAGTGCTATGGCAGGGTACGAGCAGTACTTC. It codes for CSAMAGYEQYF.

This clone was found once. J is TRBJ1-2 and V is TRBV30; 7 nucleotides line up with TRBD1. Germline lookup yields CDR1 GTSNPN and CDR2 SVGIG (reference sequence). The CDR3 runs 12 residues. V lost 4 bases and J lost 4; bases outside the gene matches: 3. CDR3 DNA: TGTGCCTGGAAGGGGGCGGGCTATGGCTACACCTTC. The encoded protein is CAWKGAGYGYTF. The variable domain in full, with the rest retrieved from reference TRBV30 and TRBJ1-2, is SQTIHQWPATLVQPVGSPLSLECTVEGTSNPNLYWYRQAAGRGLQLLFYSVGIGQISSEVPQNLSASRPQDRQFILSSKKLLLSDSGFYLCAWKGAGYGYTFGSGTRLTVV.

This chain links TRBV15 with TRBJ1-6; 7 nucleotides match TRBD1. CDR3 size: 14 residues. The germline gives CDR1 LNHNV, CDR2 YYDKDF (reference sequence). V shed 5 bases, J shed 10 bases, and the junction held 8 bases outside the gene matches. The CDR3 DNA reads TGTGCCACCAGCGTAGACAGGGATGGATCACCCCTCCACTTT. Translation gives CATSVDRDGSPLHF.

V is TRBV5-6 and J is TRBJ2-5; 7 bases map to TRBD1. V lost 5 bases to trimming and J lost 5 bases; unmatched junction nucleotides: 9. This CDR3 region has 14 residues. Germline CDR1 and CDR2: SGHDT and YYEEEE. CDR3 DNA: TGTGCCAGCAGGGTGAGGGGGCAAACGGAGACCCAGTACTTC. This sequence encodes CASRVRGQTETQYF.

The genes are TRBV21-1 and TRBJ2-5; no check of the table's D call, TRBD1, against the DNA was made. TRBV21-1 is an annotated pseudogene. The CDR3 has 16 amino acids. The CDR3 spells CASSNLRDRGAETQYF. CDR3 nucleotide sequence: TGTGCCAGCAGCAATTTACGGGACAGGGGTGCGGAGACCCAGTACTTC.

This rearrangement joins TRBV6-4 to TRBJ1-1; D unresolved. The CDR3 runs to 13 residues. Germline values: CDR1 MRHNA, CDR2 SNTAGT. V shed 6 bases and J shed 0 bases, with 8 bases lying between them. CDR3 sequence (DNA): TGTGCCAGCAGCTCGGAAATGAACACTGAAGCTTTCTTT. Its translation is CASSSEMNTEAFF.

The chain carries TRBV24-1 and TRBJ2-1; a weak D match, TRBD2 (5 bases). Looked up from germline, CDR1 is KGHDR and CDR2 is SFDVKD. This CDR3 is built from 17 residues. Between the trimmed V and J ends, which lost 4 bases and 0 bases, there was a span of 15 bases. This CDR3 is CATSEGLGRDSYNEQFF. DNA of the CDR3: TGTGCCACCAGTGAGGGGTTGGGGAGAGACTCCTACAATGAGCAGTTCTTC.

This rearrangement joins TRBV4-1 to TRBJ2-7; 10 bases line up with TRBD1. This CDR3 is 15 amino acids long. Germline assignment: CDR1 MGHRA and CDR2 YSYEKL. The ends lost 3 bases at V and 2 bases at J; junction bases unmatched: 4. Written as DNA, the CDR3 is TGCGCCAGCAGCCACCGGGACAGGGGAACCTACGAGCAGTACGTC. It translates to CASSHRDRGTYEQYV.

The chain couples TRBV18 to TRBJ1-6; possible D gene TRBD1, 5 bases. Germline loops: CDR1 KGHSH, CDR2 LQKENI. Deletions cut 6 bases from V and 0 bases from J, with 12 bases between. The CDR3 is 16 amino acids. The DNA of the CDR3 is TGTGCCAGCTCCCGCCGACAGAGCTCCTATAATTCACCCCTCCACTTT. This translates into CASSRRQSSYNSPLHF.

This clone was found many times. J is TRBJ2-7 and V is TRBV7-9, with 12 bases fitting TRBD2. This CDR3 region has 16 residues. Unmatched junction bases numbered 5, after V lost 5 bases and J lost 0 bases. Germline V gives CDR1 SEHNR, CDR2 FQNEAQ (reference sequence). The CDR3 loop reads CASSPETSGSSYEQYV. CDR3 nucleotides: TGTGCCAGCAGCCCCGAGACTAGCGGGAGCTCCTACGAGCAGTACGTC.

The gene calls are TRBV20-1 and TRBJ2-1; 7 nucleotides line up with TRBD2. Trimming at V came to 7 bases and at J to 14 bases, leaving 5 bases not matched to a gene. This CDR3 has 9 residues. Germline CDR1 DFQATT, CDR2 SNEGSKA (reference sequence). This CDR3 is CSVGGREFF. The CDR3 coding sequence is TGCAGTGTCGGTGGGAGGGAGTTCTTC.

V gene TRBV6-2 or TRBV6-3 combines with J gene TRBJ2-1, with 8 bases that match TRBD2. Germline V gives CDR1 MNHEY, CDR2 SVGEGT. There are 15 residues in the CDR3. V was pared by 5 bases and J by 3 bases, with 6 bases of the junction left unmatched. CDR3 in amino acids: CASSPGLGRYNEQFF. The CDR3, as DNA: TGTGCCAGCAGTCCGGGACTAGGCCGCTACAATGAGCAGTTCTTC.

This clone was seen only a few times. This chain links TRBV30 with TRBJ2-7; no clear D. Germline CDR1 reads GTSNPN; CDR2 reads SVGIG (reference sequence). V lost 0 bases and J 5 bases, leaving 5 bases between the germline ends. CDR3 length equals 11 residues. The CDR3 reads CAWSVPDEQYF. The CDR3, as DNA: TGTGCCTGGAGTGTCCCGGACGAGCAGTACTTC.

This clone was seen a single time. The chain carries TRBV9 and TRBJ2-3; TRBD1 is a possible D gene (5 bases). The CDR3 contains 16 residues. V shed 4 bases and J shed 0 bases, with 15 bases lying between them. The germline gives CDR1 SGDLS, CDR2 YYNGEE. CDR3 amino acids: CASSPRPRASTDTQYF. CDR3 DNA sequence: TGTGCCAGCAGCCCGCGTCCCAGGGCGAGCACAGATACGCAGTATTTT. Based on the CDR3 plus reference TRBV9 and TRBJ2-3, the full variable domain is DSGVTQTPKHLITATGQRVTLRCSPRSGDLSVYWYQQSLDQGLQFLIQYYNGEERAKGNILERFSAQQFPDLHSELNLSSLELGDSALYFCASSPRPRASTDTQYFGPGTRLTVL.

The chain couples TRBV5-1 to TRBJ1-3; the match to TRBD1 covers 9 bases. Per the germline V gene, CDR1 is SGHRS and CDR2 is YFSETQ. This CDR3 region has 17 residues. V lost 0 bases, J lost 3 bases, and 7 bases stayed unmatched. CDR3 DNA: TGCGCCAGCAGCTTGGGGGGGACAGGGAAGAGTGGAAACACCATATATTTT. Residues: CASSLGGTGKSGNTIYF. Full variable domain (rest looked up from reference TRBV5-1 and TRBJ1-3): KAGVTQTPRYLIKTRGQQVTLSCSPISGHRSVSWYQQTPGQGLQFLFEYFSETQRNKGNFPGRFSGRQFSNSRSEMNVSTLELGDSALYLCASSLGGTGKSGNTIYFGEGSWLTVV.

This sequence joins TRBV6-2 or TRBV6-3 and TRBJ2-1; D gene unclear. Trimming cost V 2 bases and J 9 bases, with 17 bases left between them. CDR1 MNHEY and CDR2 SVGEGT come from the germline V gene. This CDR3 region has 15 residues. DNA for the CDR3: TGTGCCAGCAGTTACAGTTTACAGTCCGGTATTGAGCAGTTCTTC. Residues: CASSYSLQSGIEQFF.

The chain recombines TRBV2 with TRBJ1-1, with 10 nucleotides matching TRBD1. The CDR3 is 15 residues long. V trimming: 4 bases; J trimming: 10 bases; junction bases outside the gene matches: 12. CDR1 SNHLY and CDR2 FYNNEI come from the germline V gene. CDR3 nucleotides: TGTGCCAGCAGTGTAATAGGACAGGGGGGTTTCGGAGCTTTCTTT. This encodes CASSVIGQGGFGAFF.

This sequence joins TRBV12-3 or TRBV12-4 and TRBJ1-1; no definite D call. V was cut by 2 bases and J by 1 base, with 2 bases left in between. The length of the CDR3 is 12 residues. The CDR3 region is CASSLRNTEAFF. The CDR3 nucleotides read TGTGCCAGCAGTTTAAGGAACACTGAAGCTTTCTTT.

This clone has only one observation. The chain is built from TRBV6-2 or TRBV6-3 and TRBJ2-7, with D unclear. The CDR3 has 15 residues. CDR1 is MNHEY, CDR2 SVGEGT, per germline. The germline V and J ends were trimmed by 4 bases and 2 bases, with 15 bases remaining between them. CDR3: CASSSPGQLAYEQYF. For the CDR3, the DNA is TGTGCCAGCAGTTCCCCGGGCCAATTGGCCTACGAGCAGTACTTC.

In the case of this clone: Other DNA sequences within the sample encode an identical CDR3. The chain has TRBV18 and TRBJ1-1; no definite D call. Germline CDR1 KGHSH, CDR2 LQKENI. The CDR3 length is 12 residues. With 2 bases removed from V and 4 bases from J, the gap between germline ends came to 5 bases. CDR3 in amino acids: CASSPDRTEAFF. Here the CDR3 DNA reads TGTGCCAGCTCACCAGACCGCACTGAAGCTTTCTTT. The full variable domain, rest sourced from reference TRBV18 and TRBJ1-1, is NAGVMQNPRHLVRRRGQEARLRCSPMKGHSHVYWYRQLPEEGLKFMVYLQKENIIDESGMPKERFSAEFPKEGPSILRIQQVVRGDSAAYFCASSPDRTEAFFGQGTRLTVV.

This chain uses TRBV12-3 or TRBV12-4 with TRBJ2-5; the D gene is possibly TRBD2 (5 bases). Trimming cost V 7 bases and J 7 bases, with 13 bases left between them. CDR3 length: 12 amino acids. The CDR3 nucleotides are TGTGCCAGCACCATGATTGAGGGGACCCAGTACTTC. Amino acid sequence: CASTMIEGTQYF.

The chain couples TRBV12-5 to TRBJ2-6; weak D call: TRBD1 (6 bases). This CDR3 is built from 18 residues. Trimming cost V 0 bases and J 3 bases, with 15 bases left between them. CDR1 is LGHNT, CDR2 FRNRAP, per germline. CDR3 region: CASGLVLNTGFGANVLTF. As DNA, the CDR3 is TGTGCTAGTGGTTTGGTACTGAACACAGGGTTTGGGGCCAACGTCCTGACTTTC.